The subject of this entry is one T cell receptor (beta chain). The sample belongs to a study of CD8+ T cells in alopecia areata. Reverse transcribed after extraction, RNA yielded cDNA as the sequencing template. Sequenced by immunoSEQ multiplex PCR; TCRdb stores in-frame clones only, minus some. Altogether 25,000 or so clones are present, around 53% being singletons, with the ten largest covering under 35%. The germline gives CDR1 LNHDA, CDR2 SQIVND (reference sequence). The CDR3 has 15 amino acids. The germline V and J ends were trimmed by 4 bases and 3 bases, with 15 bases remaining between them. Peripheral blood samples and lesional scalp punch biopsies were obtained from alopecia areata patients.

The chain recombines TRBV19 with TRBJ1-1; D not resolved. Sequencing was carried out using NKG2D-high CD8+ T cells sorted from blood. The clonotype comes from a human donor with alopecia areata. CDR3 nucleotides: TGTGCCAGTAGTAGCAGGCCAGGATGGGACACTGAAGCTTTCTTT. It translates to CASSSRPGWDTEAFF.